This is a list of T cell receptor beta chains from one sample in a study of cytomegalovirus exposure and HLA in healthy donors. Profiling relied on immunoSEQ multiplex PCR, and the TCRdb table lists in-frame clones only, not all of them. This sample yields fewer than 250,000 clones, of which roughly 80% are seen a single time; 2.9% belongs to the top ten. Sequencing used PBMCs. The receptors derive from a man aged 25 to 45 in good health and CMV-seronegative. The CDR3 runs from the conserved cysteine through the conserved F or W. The order of the fields is J gene, clone size, V gene, CDR3 protein. Clone size is given for some rows only: seen once, a few or many times, or a class if the clone is expanded.

J: TRBJ1-6
size: .
V: TRBV5-1
CDR3: CASRGQGNSPLHF

J: TRBJ2-2
size: .
V: TRBV5-4
CDR3: CASSPGLAAPRGELFF

J: TRBJ2-3
size: .
V: TRBV11-3
CDR3: CASSRGAGTDTQYF

J: TRBJ1-6
size: .
V: TRBV5-5
CDR3: CATQSLPTGESPLHF

J: TRBJ2-2
size: .
V: TRBV18
CDR3: CASSPIAGSGELFF

J: TRBJ1-2
size: .
V: TRBV6-5
CDR3: CASSNRDGYTF

J: TRBJ2-1
size: .
V: TRBV27
CDR3: CASSHPRGRRHEQFF

J: TRBJ2-2
size: .
V: TRBV9
CDR3: CASSPPPTSGGLDTGELFF

J: TRBJ2-1
size: .
V: TRBV9
CDR3: CASSSSSGGPYNEQFF

J: TRBJ1-6
size: .
V: TRBV6-6
CDR3: CASSKSRDRGFPLHF

J: TRBJ2-1
size: .
V: TRBV2
CDR3: CASSPLTGPLYNEQFF

J: TRBJ2-7
size: .
V: TRBV9
CDR3: CASSGQDFPAYEQYF

J: TRBJ2-3
size: .
V: TRBV6-1
CDR3: CASSEAAGRDTQYF

J: TRBJ1-3
size: .
V: TRBV7-3
CDR3: CASSSRGQGTLGNTIYF

J: TRBJ1-2
size: .
V: TRBV14
CDR3: CASSQEPGRAYGYTF

J: TRBJ2-3
size: .
V: TRBV5-1
CDR3: CASSLTGGRTDTQYF

J: TRBJ2-5
size: .
V: TRBV6-5
CDR3: CASSSIRGQGQETQYF

J: TRBJ1-1
size: few
V: TRBV7-9
CDR3: CASSQNTEAFF

J: TRBJ2-1
size: once
V: TRBV27
CDR3: CASSQFGLAGGPSSYNEQFF

J: TRBJ1-1
size: .
V: TRBV5-1
CDR3: CASSWEGETEAFF

J: TRBJ2-5
size: once
V: TRBV5-1
CDR3: CASSSPSETQYF

J: TRBJ1-1
size: .
V: TRBV19
CDR3: CASSADRGTEAFF

J: TRBJ1-1
size: .
V: TRBV19
CDR3: CASSVGQGSAEAFF

J: TRBJ2-1
size: .
V: TRBV7-3
CDR3: CASAAGAGGYNAQFF

J: TRBJ2-7
size: .
V: TRBV9
CDR3: CASSVGQRGSYEQYF

J: TRBJ2-2
size: .
V: TRBV4-2
CDR3: CASSNKGRAGGPGELFF

J: TRBJ2-5
size: once
V: TRBV29-1
CDR3: CSITGLAGELGTQYF

J: TRBJ1-1
size: .
V: TRBV2
CDR3: CASSEPRGRNTEAFF

J: TRBJ1-5
size: few
V: TRBV28
CDR3: CASSLLGRGEPQHF

J: TRBJ2-7
size: .
V: TRBV7-2
CDR3: CASSLTGYEQYF

J: TRBJ1-2
size: .
V: TRBV7-9
CDR3: CASSLQGIGWGYTF

J: TRBJ1-1
size: .
V: TRBV5-1
CDR3: CASSLEPPGSLNTEAFF

J: TRBJ2-6
size: .
V: TRBV11-2
CDR3: CASSLDGSGASVLTF

J: TRBJ1-2
size: .
V: TRBV28
CDR3: CASRRTGGGGYTF